This T cell receptor (beta chain) emerged from a study of blood T cell repertoires in COVID-19. Study as a whole: Samples representing acute and convalescent COVID-19 were sourced from the United States, Italy and Spain. From T cells, B-cell-depleted T cells, or PBMCs came the material, which was cDNA or gDNA.

CDR3 length: 12 residues. The ends were cut back, 6 bases at V and 2 bases at J, with 4 bases in the middle. Germline V lookup: CDR1 KGHDR, CDR2 SFDVKD. Authors' analysis steps: Estimation of nucleated cell counts was performed using reference gene primer amplification. Profiling relied on immunoSEQ multiplex PCR, and the TCRdb table lists in-frame clones only, not all of them. V and J calls and clone size are as listed in that table; D and trimming were resolved from the DNA. The sample shows around 63,000 clones, 65% to 90% of them seen only once. This clone was seen more than once but under ten times.

J is TRBJ1-5 and V is TRBV24-1; the D is unclear. Sequenced: peripheral blood. This TCR was sampled from a woman aged 80 or older with active or convalescent COVID-19. CDR3 amino acids: CATSRGNQPQHF. For the CDR3, the DNA is TGTGCCACCAGTAGAGGCAATCAGCCCCAGCATTTT.